These 8 T cell receptor beta chains share one sample of origin, sequenced in a study of cytotoxic CD8 clonotypes in ibrutinib-treated CLL. Clones were sequenced by immunoSEQ multiplex PCR, and TCRdb holds only the in-frame ones, with some missing. The repertoire consists of about 130,000 clones, with over 75% occurring once and the leading ten covering roughly 2%. The specimen was PBMCs, collected after 24 months of ibrutinib treatment. The receptors were sampled from a human donor with chronic lymphocytic leukemia.

This clone has only a few counts. Other DNA sequences in the sample encode the same CDR3. The chain joins TRBV28 to TRBJ2-3; TRBD1 agrees at 9 bases. Trimming cost V 9 bases and J 3 bases; bases outside gene matches: 7. Germline V gives CDR1 MDHEN, CDR2 SYDVKM. The CDR3 extends over 14 amino acids. CDR3 residues: CASRQGGRTDTQYF. CDR3 bases: TGTGCCAGTAGACAGGGGGGAAGGACAGATACGCAGTATTTT.

The chain employs TRBV4-3 and TRBJ2-3; TRBD1 matches at 8 bases. V lost 2 bases to trimming and J lost 5 bases; unmatched junction nucleotides: 3. The V gene's germline CDR1 is LGHNA and CDR2 YSLEER. The CDR3 runs to 14 residues. The CDR3, as DNA: TGCGCCAGCAGCCAACGGACAGGGCGAGATACGCAGTATTTT. Its translation is CASSQRTGRDTQYF.

This clone turned up a few times. The chain joins TRBV7-8 to TRBJ1-6; TRBD1 might be the D (6 bases). Germline V CDR1 and CDR2: SGHVS, FQNEAQ. The CDR3 spans 15 residues. V dropped 1 base and J dropped 10 bases, with 14 bases sitting between them. This CDR3 reads CASSLGEGVRSPLHF. CDR3 in DNA: TGTGCCAGCAGCTTAGGGGAGGGGGTGCGGTCACCCCTCCACTTT.

This chain links TRBV4-1 with TRBJ2-7, with TRBD2 matching over 8 bases. There are 15 residues in the CDR3. In germline, CDR1 is MGHRA, CDR2 YSYEKL. V lost 5 bases and J lost 0; bases outside the gene matches: 6. The CDR3 spells CASSAFRGGSYEQYF. CDR3 bases: TGCGCCAGCAGCGCCTTTCGGGGGGGCTCCTACGAGCAGTACTTC.

The rearrangement links TRBV7-2 to TRBJ1-5; possible D gene TRBD1, 5 bases. V was shortened by 10 bases and J by 3 bases, with 13 bases between the two germline ends. CDR3 length: 13 amino acids. Per germline, CDR1 SGHTA and CDR2 FQGNSA. Here the CDR3 reads CATSDSINQPQHF. The CDR3 DNA reads TGTGCCACCTCCGACAGTATCAATCAGCCCCAGCATTTT.

The chain carries TRBV18 and TRBJ1-2; 8 bases fit TRBD1. The CDR3 has 16 residues. The germline gives CDR1 KGHSH, CDR2 LQKENI. V was pared by 8 bases and J by 3 bases, with 14 bases of the junction left unmatched. CDR3 amino acids: CASLRSGTGGDYGYTF. The CDR3 DNA reads TGTGCCAGCCTACGGTCCGGGACAGGTGGTGACTATGGCTACACCTTC.

This chain links TRBV27 with TRBJ2-2; D gene ambiguous. Trimming cost V 3 bases and J 6 bases, with 5 bases left between them. The CDR3 totals 12 residues. Germline V gene sequence: CDR1 MNHEY, CDR2 SMNVEV (reference sequence). This CDR3 is CASSFLAGELFF. The CDR3 DNA follows: TGTGCCAGCAGTTTTCTCGCCGGGGAGCTGTTTTTT.

The CDR3 region has the DNA TGTGCCAGCTCACCTGGGACAGGGGGTCCAACGGCCAAAAACATTCAGTACTTC. This sequence encodes CASSPGTGGPTAKNIQYF. The chain is built from TRBV18 and TRBJ2-4; 11 bases map to TRBD1. CDR1 is KGHSH and CDR2 is LQKENI in the germline V gene. Germline trimming cut 3 bases from V and 1 base from J; bases unmatched to any gene: 8. This CDR3 comprises 18 residues.